This T cell receptor beta chain was profiled in a study of blood T cell repertoires in COVID-19. About the study: Italy, Spain and the United States were the sources of the convalescent and acute COVID-19 samples.

Donors were grouped by their self-reported clinical history. Authors' analysis steps: Reference gene primers were amplified, and this amplification served to estimate nucleated cell counts. TCRdb's copy holds only in-frame clones and misses some; the assay was immunoSEQ multiplex PCR. Clonal size and the V and J genes are those of that table, whereas D and trimming came from the DNA. The sample carries around 250,000 clones, about 88% recorded once. The source material was PBMCs or T cells enriched from blood (not recorded which). This receptor was obtained from a man aged 25 to 45 with acute COVID-19.

The CDR3 region is CASKRGQGYTGELFF. CDR3 nucleotide sequence: TGTGCCAGCAAAAGGGGACAGGGGTACACCGGGGAGCTGTTTTTT. The chain combines TRBV27 with TRBJ2-2; 10 positions agree with TRBD1. This CDR3 region has 15 residues. J gave up 3 bases and V 7 bases, and 5 bases lay outside the gene matches. Germline values: CDR1 MNHEY, CDR2 SMNVEV (reference sequence).